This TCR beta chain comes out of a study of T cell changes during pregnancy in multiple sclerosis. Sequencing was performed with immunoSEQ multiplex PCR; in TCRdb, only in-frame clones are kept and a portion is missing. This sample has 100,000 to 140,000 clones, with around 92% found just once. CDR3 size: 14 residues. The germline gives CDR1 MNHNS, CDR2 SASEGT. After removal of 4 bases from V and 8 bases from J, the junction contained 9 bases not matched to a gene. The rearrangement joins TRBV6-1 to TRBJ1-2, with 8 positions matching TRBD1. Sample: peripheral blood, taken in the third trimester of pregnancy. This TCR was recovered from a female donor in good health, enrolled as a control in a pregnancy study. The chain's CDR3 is CASSGVTGVLGYTF. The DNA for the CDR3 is TGTGCCAGCAGTGGAGTGACAGGGGTTCTGGGCTACACCTTC.